These 23 T cell receptor beta chains were sequenced from one sample in a study of T cell responses to AZD1222 COVID-19 vaccine. The method was immunoSEQ multiplex PCR; TCRdb's version includes in-frame clones alone and lacks a portion of them. Among about 94,000 clones listed, roughly 85% were seen once. The sample was peripheral blood, taken 28 days after the second AZD1222 dose. The source is an adult who received the AZD1222 COVID-19 vaccine.

The chain employs TRBV10-3 and TRBJ2-3, with TRBD2 matching 12 bases. This CDR3 region has 18 residues. J gave up 0 bases and V 6 bases, and 10 bases lay outside the gene matches. CDR1 and CDR2 from the germline V gene are ENHRY and SYGVKD. Here the CDR3 reads CAIRASGGETTSTDTQYF. The CDR3 DNA reads as TGTGCCATCAGGGCTAGCGGGGGGGAAACCACTAGCACAGATACGCAGTATTTT.

The J gene is TRBJ2-1, the V gene TRBV19; 10 nucleotides align to TRBD1. The germline V gene encodes CDR1 LNHDA and CDR2 SQIVND (reference sequence). The V and J ends lost 6 bases and 6 bases, in that order; junction bases with no gene match: 8. The CDR3 extends over 15 amino acids. The CDR3 bases are TGTGCCAGTAGCGACCCGGGACAGGGGTTCAATGAGCAGTTCTTC. Amino acids: CASSDPGQGFNEQFF. The whole variable domain, filled in from reference TRBV19 and TRBJ2-1, reads DGGITQSPKYLFRKEGQNVTLSCEQNLNHDAMYWYRQDPGQGLRLIYYSQIVNDFQKGDIAEGYSVSREKKESFPLTVTSAQKNPTAFYLCASSDPGQGFNEQFFGPGTRLTVL.

The chain couples TRBV5-4 to TRBJ1-2, with 12 bases identical to TRBD1. The CDR3 spans 16 residues. Germline CDR1 is SGHNT and CDR2 is YYREEE (reference sequence). V trimming: 3 bases; J trimming: 8 bases; junction bases outside the gene matches: 11. The CDR3 sequence: CASSSRDRGPAGGYTF. In DNA form, the CDR3 reads TGTGCCAGCAGCTCCAGGGACAGGGGGCCCGCGGGCGGCTACACCTTC. Combining the CDR3 with reference TRBV5-4 and TRBJ1-2 gives the whole variable domain ETGVTQSPTHLIKTRGQQVTLRCSSQSGHNTVSWYQQALGQGPQFIFQYYREEENGRGNFPPRFSGLQFPNYSSELNVNALELDDSALYLCASSSRDRGPAGGYTFGSGTRLTVV.

The chain couples TRBV29-1 to TRBJ1-3; TRBD1 might be the D (5 bases). Germline V gene lookup returns CDR1 SQVTM and CDR2 ANQGSEA. This CDR3 region has 16 residues. With 3 bases removed from V and 6 bases from J, the gap between germline ends came to 21 bases. This CDR3 is CSVDRGSRIWLNTIYF. CDR3 bases: TGCAGCGTTGATCGGGGGAGCAGGATATGGTTAAACACCATATATTTT.

The gene calls are TRBV19 and TRBJ1-4; TRBD1 matches at 7 bases. With V trimmed by 5 bases and J by 11 bases, 8 bases remained unmatched. The length of the CDR3 is 13 residues. Germline V CDR1 and CDR2: LNHDA, SQIVND (reference sequence). The CDR3 nucleotides read TGTGCCAGTAGTGATAAACCGGGACAGAAACTGTTTTTT. As protein: CASSDKPGQKLFF.

The rearrangement links TRBV7-2 to TRBJ2-2; 10 bases are shared with TRBD2. The CDR3 has 18 amino acids. V lost 3 bases, J lost 3 bases, and 10 bases stayed unmatched. Per the germline V gene, CDR1 is SGHTA and CDR2 is FQGNSA. CDR3 coding DNA: TGTGCCAGCAGCTTTATGGCGAGCGGGAGGGCCCACACCGGGGAGCTGTTTTTT. This sequence encodes CASSFMASGRAHTGELFF.

V gene TRBV28 combines with J gene TRBJ1-3; D not certain. V was shortened by 7 bases and J by 2 bases, with 21 bases between the two germline ends. This CDR3 region has 17 residues. Germline V gene lookup returns CDR1 MDHEN and CDR2 SYDVKM. The CDR3 DNA is TGTGCCAGCACAACTTCCATGGCGGGAACCACTGGAAACACCATATATTTT. Translated, it gives CASTTSMAGTTGNTIYF.

The chain has TRBV4-3 and TRBJ1-6; 10 nucleotides agree with TRBD1. The ends lost 4 bases at V and 3 bases at J; junction bases unmatched: 0. Germline-derived CDR1 and CDR2 are LGHNA and YSLEER. This CDR3 spans 15 amino acids. CDR3 sequence reads: CASSRDRGYNSPLHF. The CDR3 nucleotides are TGCGCCAGCAGCCGGGACAGGGGCTATAATTCACCCCTCCACTTT.

The rearrangement joins TRBV7-2 to TRBJ1-3; D might be TRBD1 (5 bases). The CDR3 has 16 residues. CDR1 SGHTA and CDR2 FQGNSA come from the germline V gene. The V end was cut by 3 bases, the J end by 0 bases, with 12 bases between. CDR3 bases: TGTGCCAGCAGCTTTCGGGGGTCCCTCTCTGGAAACACCATATATTTT. Protein: CASSFRGSLSGNTIYF.

V gene TRBV19 combines with J gene TRBJ2-5; 12 bases are shared with TRBD2. Germline V gene sequence: CDR1 LNHDA, CDR2 SQIVND (reference sequence). There are 17 residues in the CDR3. J gave up 4 bases and V 2 bases, and 8 bases lay outside the gene matches. The CDR3 spells CASSIKGPGLAGETQYF. Here the CDR3 DNA reads TGTGCCAGTAGTATAAAAGGGCCGGGACTAGCGGGAGAGACCCAGTACTTC.

A few counts support this clone. The genes are TRBV27 and TRBJ2-7, with TRBD2 identical over 9 bases. The germline gives CDR1 MNHEY, CDR2 SMNVEV (reference sequence). There are 14 residues in the CDR3. The trim removed 5 bases at V and 3 bases at J, leaving 5 bases unmatched. CDR3 protein: CASSRLAESYEQYF. The CDR3, as DNA: TGTGCCAGCAGTCGACTAGCGGAGAGCTACGAGCAGTACTTC.

The V call is TRBV4-3, the J call TRBJ1-4; D is ambiguous. V lost 10 bases, J lost 3 bases, and 15 bases lay in between. The germline CDR1 and CDR2 sequences are LGHNA and YSLEER. This CDR3 region has 14 residues. This CDR3 is CATSLDRANEKLFF. The CDR3 DNA reads TGCGCCACCTCTTTGGATCGGGCTAATGAAAAACTGTTTTTT.

The J gene is TRBJ2-1, the V gene TRBV18; D gene ambiguous. The CDR3 has 15 residues. Trimming removed 3 bases from V and 9 bases from J, with 18 bases in between. CDR1 and CDR2 (germline): KGHSH, LQKENI. CDR3 residues: CASSPWPRGTIEQFF. Here the CDR3 DNA reads TGTGCCAGCTCACCTTGGCCCCGAGGCACAATTGAGCAGTTCTTC.

The chain joins TRBV5-4 to TRBJ1-1; a weak D match, TRBD1 (6 bases). The V and J ends lost 4 bases and 3 bases respectively, with 19 bases between them. Germline CDR1 and CDR2: SGHNT and YYREEE (reference sequence). The CDR3 length is 16 residues. The CDR3 reads CASSRDRSLTYTEAFF. DNA of the CDR3: TGTGCCAGCAGCCGCGACAGGTCACTCACTTACACTGAAGCTTTCTTT.

The rearrangement uses TRBV6-5 and TRBJ2-3, with D unclear. Germline V gene sequence: CDR1 MNHEY, CDR2 SVGAGI. CDR3 size: 12 residues. V was trimmed by 0 bases and J by 10 bases, leaving 8 bases between them. CDR3 in amino acids: CASSYSFVSQYF. CDR3 DNA: TGTGCCAGCAGTTACTCGTTTGTGTCGCAGTATTTT.

The chain has TRBV7-3 and TRBJ2-3; 7 bases fit TRBD2. The CDR3 runs 13 residues. Unmatched junction bases numbered 2, after V lost 3 bases and J lost 5 bases. Germline V gene lookup returns CDR1 SGHTA and CDR2 FQGTGA. The CDR3 DNA follows: TGTGCCAGCAGCTTTCTAGCGGAAGATACGCAGTATTTT. This gives the protein CASSFLAEDTQYF.

The chain recombines TRBV5-1 with TRBJ2-6, with 9 bases aligning to TRBD1. Germline-derived CDR1 and CDR2 are SGHRS and YFSETQ. The CDR3 covers 23 residues. V trimming: 3 bases; J trimming: 0 bases; junction bases outside the gene matches: 22. The CDR3 sequence is CASSSHKPGQGKLKSSGANVLTF. Here the CDR3 DNA reads TGCGCCAGCAGCTCCCATAAACCGGGACAGGGAAAACTAAAGAGCTCTGGGGCCAACGTCCTGACTTTC.

The chain couples TRBV18 to TRBJ2-7; 12 bases line up with TRBD1. V shed 4 bases, J shed 4 bases, and the junction held 26 bases outside the gene matches. This CDR3 region has 22 residues. Germline CDR1 KGHSH, CDR2 LQKENI. In DNA form, the CDR3 reads TGTGCCAGCTCACGAAGACCGCCCACGGGACAGGGGGCGCAGCGAGACGGATACGAGCAGTACTTC. This sequence encodes CASSRRPPTGQGAQRDGYEQYF.

This chain connects TRBV5-1 to TRBJ2-5; possible D gene TRBD1, 5 bases. CDR1 is SGHRS, CDR2 YFSETQ, per germline. V dropped 4 bases and J dropped 5 bases, with 18 bases sitting between them. The CDR3 is 15 residues long. In DNA form, the CDR3 reads TGCGCCAGCAGCCCTGAAGGGGCCTCGAGGGAGACCCAGTACTTC. Translation gives CASSPEGASRETQYF.

V and J are TRBV14 and TRBJ2-5; D is undetermined. The length of the CDR3 is 13 residues. Germline values: CDR1 SGHDN, CDR2 FVKESK. Trimming cost V 4 bases and J 7 bases, with 13 bases left between them. CDR3 coding DNA: TGTGCCAGCAGCCCCCCTGGGCCGGGGACCCAGTACTTC. This translates into CASSPPGPGTQYF.

This clone was seen only a few times. This chain links TRBV4-1 with TRBJ1-1, with D maybe TRBD1 (5 bases). Per the germline V gene, CDR1 is MGHRA and CDR2 is YSYEKL. This CDR3 is 16 amino acids long. Deletions cut 1 base from V and 0 bases from J, with 12 bases between. The CDR3 DNA sequence: TGCGCCAGCAGCCAAGTTTCAGGGACCTTGAACACTGAAGCTTTCTTT. It codes for CASSQVSGTLNTEAFF.

The chain is built from TRBV5-1 and TRBJ2-3, with TRBD1 matching over 12 bases. V gave up 4 bases and J gave up 6 bases; unmatched junction bases: 6. The CDR3 is 15 residues long. Germline CDR1 reads SGHRS; CDR2 reads YFSETQ. CDR3 DNA sequence: TGCGCCAGCAGCGCCACGGGACAGGGGGCCGATACGCAGTATTTT. Protein product: CASSATGQGADTQYF.

The chain combines TRBV13 with TRBJ1-1; D possibly corresponds to TRBD1 (6 bases). Looked up from germline, CDR1 is PRHDT and CDR2 is FYEKMQ (reference sequence). Trimming stripped 5 bases from V and 4 bases from J, with 17 bases between. This CDR3 spans 15 amino acids. In DNA form, the CDR3 reads TGTGCCAGCAGCCCCAGGGGCGCAGGGAGCACTGAAGCTTTCTTT. It yields the protein CASSPRGAGSTEAFF.